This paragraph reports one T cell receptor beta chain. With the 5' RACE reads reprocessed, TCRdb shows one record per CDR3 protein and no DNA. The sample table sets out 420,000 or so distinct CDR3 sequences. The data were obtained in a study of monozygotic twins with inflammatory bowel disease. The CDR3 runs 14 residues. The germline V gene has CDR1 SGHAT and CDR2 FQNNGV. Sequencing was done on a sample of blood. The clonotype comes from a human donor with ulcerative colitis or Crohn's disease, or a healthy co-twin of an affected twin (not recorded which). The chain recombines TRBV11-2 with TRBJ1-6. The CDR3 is CASSPGLLNSPLHF. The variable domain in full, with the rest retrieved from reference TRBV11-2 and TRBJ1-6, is EAGVAQSPRYKIIEKRQSVAFWCNPISGHATLYWYQQILGQGPKLLIQFQNNGVVDDSQLPKDRFSAERLKGVDSTLKIQPAKLEDSAVYLCASSPGLLNSPLHFGNGTRLTVT.